Below, 19 T cell receptor beta chains from the same sample are listed, as sequenced in a study of OX40 agonist ivuxolimab in advanced cancers. Assay: immunoSEQ multiplex PCR; the TCRdb copy retains only in-frame clones and omits some. The sample includes under 50,000 clones, more than 85% of them seen just once. The material was CD4+ or CD8+ T cells sorted from blood, obtained in a trial of the OX40 agonist ivuxolimab. The receptors originated from an adult with an advanced solid tumor such as melanoma, head and neck, liver or kidney cancer.

This clone was seen a handful of times. V gene TRBV6-6 combines with J gene TRBJ1-2; 7 positions agree with TRBD1. V lost 7 bases and J lost 5; bases outside the gene matches: 10. The CDR3 covers 14 residues. Per germline, CDR1 MNHNY and CDR2 SVGAGI (reference sequence). The CDR3 DNA follows: TGTGCCAGCAATAATCAGGGGGGCGCTTATGGCTACACCTTC. It is translated as CASNNQGGAYGYTF.

This chain links TRBV6-1 with TRBJ2-7; 8 bases are a match to TRBD2. CDR1 is MNHNS, CDR2 SASEGT, per germline. The J segment lost 4 bases and the V segment lost 5 bases, leaving 7 bases of the junction unmatched. The CDR3 consists of 14 residues. The CDR3 DNA reads as TGTGCCAGCAGTATCGCGGGAGGTACTTACGAGCAGTACTTC. Encoded protein: CASSIAGGTYEQYF.

This clone has just a few counts. The J gene is TRBJ2-2, the V gene TRBV7-3, with D possibly TRBD1 on 5 matching bases. Germline CDR1 reads SGHTA; CDR2 reads FQGTGA. The CDR3 runs 12 residues. Trimming left V 2 bases short and J 7 bases short, with 5 bases between. The CDR3 is CASSLDSGELFF. The CDR3 DNA reads as TGTGCCAGCAGCTTAGACAGCGGGGAGCTGTTTTTT.

In DNA, the CDR3 is TGTGCCAGCAGTTGGGACAACCAGGGCGAGCAGTACTTC. It encodes CASSWDNQGEQYF. This chain joins TRBV27 and TRBJ2-7, with D possibly matching TRBD1 (6 bases). V shed 4 bases and J shed 6 bases, with 13 bases lying between them. This CDR3 is built from 13 residues. Per the germline V gene, CDR1 is MNHEY and CDR2 is SMNVEV (reference sequence).

V gene TRBV19 combines with J gene TRBJ1-4; D is undetermined. The CDR3 sequence is 14 residues long. Germline lookup yields CDR1 LNHDA and CDR2 SQIVND (reference sequence). V lost 3 bases and J lost 11, with 16 bases in between. The CDR3 loop is CASSIWLEKEKLFF. In DNA, the CDR3 is TGTGCCAGTAGTATTTGGCTGGAGAAAGAGAAACTGTTTTTT.

The genes are TRBV27 and TRBJ2-1; D uncertain. CDR3 size: 14 residues. V gave up 5 bases and J gave up 7 bases, with 15 bases separating them. Germline-derived CDR1 and CDR2 are MNHEY and SMNVEV (reference sequence). For the CDR3, the DNA is TGTGCCAGCAGTGACGACAAGGTTCGGAATGAGCAGTTCTTC. It encodes CASSDDKVRNEQFF.

V usage is TRBV5-1 and J usage is TRBJ2-3; 10 bases are shared with TRBD2. The germline V gene encodes CDR1 SGHRS and CDR2 YFSETQ. J was trimmed by 4 bases and V by 4 bases; bases with no gene match: 9. The CDR3 spans 16 residues. CDR3 in amino acids: CASSRTSGYLADTQYF. The DNA for the CDR3 is TGCGCCAGCAGCCGGACTAGCGGATACCTGGCAGATACGCAGTATTTT.

The CDR3: CASSDDGEGYTF. In nucleotides, the CDR3 is TGTGCCAGCAGTGACGACGGCGAGGGCTACACCTTC. This sequence joins TRBV6-4 and TRBJ1-2, with D unresolved. V shed 2 bases and J shed 8 bases, with 9 bases lying between them. CDR1 is MRHNA and CDR2 is SNTAGT in the germline V gene. This CDR3 has 12 residues.

This chain uses TRBV7-2 with TRBJ2-2, with TRBD1 matching 7 bases. The junction had 11 bases not matched to a gene; V was cut back by 4 bases and J by 6 bases. Per the germline V gene, CDR1 is SGHTA and CDR2 is FQGNSA. The CDR3 is 16 amino acids. CDR3 residues: CASSSVGEGAPGELFF. CDR3 sequence (DNA): TGTGCCAGCAGCTCCGTCGGCGAGGGGGCTCCCGGGGAGCTGTTTTTT.

This clone came up once. The chain carries TRBV25-1 and TRBJ2-3; D is unresolved. With 2 bases removed from V and 9 bases from J, the gap between germline ends came to 12 bases. CDR1 is MGHDK and CDR2 is SYGVNS in the germline V gene. The CDR3 covers 13 residues. The CDR3 DNA reads TGTGCCAGCAGTGAAATGGACGAGACAACGCAGTATTTT. This gives the protein CASSEMDETTQYF.

This clone was seen only once. The J gene is TRBJ2-1, the V gene TRBV19; 7 nucleotides match TRBD1. Looked up from germline, CDR1 is LNHDA and CDR2 is SQIVND (reference sequence). V shed 5 bases, J shed 4 bases, and the junction held 8 bases outside the gene matches. This CDR3 region has 15 residues. The CDR3: CASSRPGTAYNEQFF. Here the CDR3 DNA reads TGTGCCAGTAGTCGCCCCGGGACAGCATACAATGAGCAGTTCTTC.

V is TRBV7-9 and J is TRBJ2-3; the match to TRBD1 covers 7 bases. Germline V lookup: CDR1 SEHNR, CDR2 FQNEAQ (reference sequence). The J segment lost 0 bases and the V segment lost 2 bases, leaving 11 bases of the junction unmatched. This CDR3 is built from 18 residues. The CDR3 region has the DNA TGTGCCAGCAGCTTATGGGGTATCCAGGGGGTAAGCACAGATACGCAGTATTTT. This codes for CASSLWGIQGVSTDTQYF.

On this clone: The sample contains more than one DNA sequence encoding this CDR3. The chain combines TRBV19 with TRBJ2-3; the match to TRBD2 covers 9 bases. The CDR3 sequence is 14 residues long. CDR1 and CDR2 (germline): LNHDA, SQIVND (reference sequence). Unmatched junction bases numbered 1, after V lost 3 bases and J lost 3 bases. Written as DNA, the CDR3 is TGTGCCAGTAGTATGGCGGGGGGGACAGATACGCAGTATTTT. It codes for CASSMAGGTDTQYF.

The genes are TRBV4-1 and TRBJ2-7; D call uncertain. The length of the CDR3 is 15 residues. From germline, CDR1 is MGHRA and CDR2 YSYEKL. The V end lost 6 bases, the J end lost 0 bases, and 15 bases lay between the germline ends. The CDR3 DNA follows: TGCGCCAGCAGACGAGTTACCTCCAGCTCCTACGAGCAGTACTTC. As protein: CASRRVTSSSYEQYF.

This sequence joins TRBV5-6 and TRBJ2-5, with D tentatively TRBD1 (5 bases). Germline CDR1 SGHDT, CDR2 YYEEEE. The length of the CDR3 is 14 residues. Deletions cut 1 base from V and 3 bases from J, with 10 bases between. The chain's CDR3 is CASSLLLDKETQYF. CDR3 nucleotides: TGTGCCAGCAGCTTGCTACTGGACAAAGAGACCCAGTACTTC.

V usage is TRBV14 and J usage is TRBJ1-2; D possibly corresponds to TRBD1 (5 bases). Germline CDR1 reads SGHDN; CDR2 reads FVKESK. There are 17 residues in the CDR3. The germline V and J ends were trimmed by 4 bases and 4 bases, with 22 bases remaining between them. Here the CDR3 reads CASSLSGLGVPSYGYTF. The CDR3 region has the DNA TGTGCCAGCAGCCTTTCCGGATTGGGGGTGCCGAGCTATGGCTACACCTTC. Full variable domain (remainder filled in from reference TRBV14 and TRBJ1-2): EAGVTQFPSHSVIEKGQTVTLRCDPISGHDNLYWYRRVMGKEIKFLLHFVKESKQDESGMPNNRFLAERTGGTYSTLKVQPAELEDSGVYFCASSLSGLGVPSYGYTFGSGTRLTVV.

The CDR3 DNA reads as TGTGCCAGCAGCCGACTAGCGGGGGCCCCTGAGCAGTACTTC. Translated, it gives CASSRLAGAPEQYF. This chain connects TRBV2 to TRBJ2-7; 12 bases match TRBD2. Germline trimming cut 6 bases from V and 7 bases from J; bases unmatched to any gene: 7. The CDR3 has 14 amino acids. The V gene's germline CDR1 is SNHLY and CDR2 FYNNEI.

This clone has only one observation. This chain connects TRBV28 to TRBJ2-7; D may correspond to TRBD1 or TRBD2 (6 bases each). The CDR3 contains 14 residues. V was clipped by 3 bases and J by 3 bases, with 12 bases between them. In germline, CDR1 is MDHEN, CDR2 SYDVKM. DNA of the CDR3: TGTGCCAGCAGTTTGCGGGGCAGGGGCTACGAGCAGTACTTC. This gives the protein CASSLRGRGYEQYF.

The V and J genes are TRBV19 and TRBJ1-2; D is possibly TRBD1 (5 bases). Germline CDR1 and CDR2: LNHDA and SQIVND (reference sequence). This CDR3 has 13 amino acids. The V end was cut by 6 bases, the J end by 8 bases, with 16 bases between. Here the CDR3 DNA reads TGTGCCAGTAGCACAGGAACAAACATCGGCTACACCTTC. Translating it yields CASSTGTNIGYTF.